The following is a TCR beta chain sequence with its context. Its matching antigen is unknown. This entry is derived from a study of cytomegalovirus exposure and HLA in healthy donors. Study results and caveats: The analysis excluded some indistinguishable V segments, including TRBV6-2 and TRBV6-3. A later examination showed that TCR association rates differed by HLA locus, with DRB1 most and HLA-C fewest. Most of the TCR beta V segments (in an earlier analysis) were productive either about 87% or about 30% of the time.

Vbeta (60) and Jbeta (13) primers were used in the PCR. Here immunoSEQ multiplex PCR was the method, and the copy in TCRdb shows in-frame clones only, minus some. In the table there are 120,000 or so clones, roughly 70% of which are singletons. Each donor's status was that of a healthy bone marrow donor. V shed 1 base, J shed 4 bases, and the junction held 8 bases outside the gene matches. This CDR3 has 17 amino acids. Looked up from germline, CDR1 is SGHVS and CDR2 is FNYEAQ. Sequenced sample: PBMCs. The rearrangement links TRBV7-6 to TRBJ2-5; 11 nucleotides match TRBD2. The TCR originated in a woman aged 40-49 years in good health and CMV-seronegative. CDR3 bases: TGTGCCAGCAGCTTAGTACTAGCGGGGGCGTCGGGAGAGACCCAGTACTTC. Translated: CASSLVLAGASGETQYF.